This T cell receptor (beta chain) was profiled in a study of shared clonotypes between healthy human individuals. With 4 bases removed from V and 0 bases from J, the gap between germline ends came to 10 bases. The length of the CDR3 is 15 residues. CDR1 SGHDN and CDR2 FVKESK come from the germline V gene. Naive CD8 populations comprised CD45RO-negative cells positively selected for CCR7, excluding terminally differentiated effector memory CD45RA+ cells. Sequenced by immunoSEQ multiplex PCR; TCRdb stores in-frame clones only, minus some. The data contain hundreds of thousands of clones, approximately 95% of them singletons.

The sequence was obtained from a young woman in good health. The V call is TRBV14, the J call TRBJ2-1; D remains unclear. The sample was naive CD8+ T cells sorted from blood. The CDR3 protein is CASSPLVSSYNEQFF. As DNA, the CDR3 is TGTGCCAGCAGCCCATTGGTTAGCTCCTACAATGAGCAGTTCTTC.